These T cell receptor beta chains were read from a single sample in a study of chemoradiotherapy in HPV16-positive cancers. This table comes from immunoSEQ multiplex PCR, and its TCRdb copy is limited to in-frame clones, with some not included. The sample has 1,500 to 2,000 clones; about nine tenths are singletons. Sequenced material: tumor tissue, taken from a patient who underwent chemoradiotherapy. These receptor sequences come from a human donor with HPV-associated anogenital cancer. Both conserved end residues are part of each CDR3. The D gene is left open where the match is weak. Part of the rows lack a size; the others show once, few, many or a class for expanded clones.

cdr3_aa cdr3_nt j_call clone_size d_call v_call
CASSQATGEANVLTF TGCGCCAGCAGCCAAGCAACAGGGGAGGCCAACGTCCTGACTTTC TRBJ2-6 - TRBD1 TRBV4-3
CASSYSRVETQYF TGTGCCAGCAGTTACTCCAGGGTAGAGACCCAGTACTTC TRBJ2-5 - - TRBV6-6
CASGSDLNTGELFF TGTGCTAGTGGTTCCGACCTCAACACCGGGGAGCTGTTTTTT TRBJ2-2 - - TRBV12-5
CASSFFLVTFF TGTGCCAGCAGCTTCTTTTTAGTTACTTTCTTT TRBJ1-1 - - TRBV7-2
CASSQVADLNSYNEQFF TGCGCCAGCAGCCAAGTGGCGGACCTTAACTCCTACAATGAGCAGTTCTTC TRBJ2-1 - - TRBV4-3
CASSLEDRGNYGYTF TGTGCCAGCAGCTTAGAGGACAGGGGTAACTATGGCTACACCTTC TRBJ1-2 few TRBD1 TRBV7-2
CASSVKVVWPGANVLTF TGTGCCAGCAGCGTAAAAGTGGTTTGGCCTGGGGCCAACGTCCTGACTTTC TRBJ2-6 - - TRBV9
CASTADRVSGYTF TGTGCCAGCACCGCGGACAGGGTCTCTGGCTACACCTTC TRBJ1-2 - TRBD1 TRBV28
CASSLSGTGVVYGYTF TGTGCCAGCAGTTTATCAGGGACAGGGGTAGTCTATGGCTACACCTTC TRBJ1-2 - TRBD1 TRBV27
CASSLNSYNEQFF TGTGCCAGCTCACTAAACTCCTACAATGAGCAGTTCTTC TRBJ2-1 - - TRBV18
CASSWDPEPGYEQYF TGCGCCAGCAGTTGGGACCCTGAACCTGGCTACGAGCAGTACTTC TRBJ2-7 - - TRBV5-1
CASSPGQGNTIYF TGTGCCAGCTCCCCCGGACAGGGAAACACCATATATTTT TRBJ1-3 - - TRBV18
CASSLGTSGGPDEQFF TGTGCCAGCAGCTTAGGGACTAGCGGGGGGCCGGATGAGCAGTTCTTC TRBJ2-1 - TRBD2 TRBV7-2
CASSENSGGTEAFF TGCGCCAGCAGTGAGAACAGTGGAGGCACTGAAGCTTTCTTT TRBJ1-1 - - TRBV10-1
CASSTDLGLTYNEQFF TGTGCCAGTAGTACGGACTTGGGCCTCACATACAATGAGCAGTTCTTC TRBJ2-1 - - TRBV19
CASNFRLGNGNSPLHF TGTGCCAGCAACTTTCGACTAGGGAACGGGAATTCACCCCTCCACTTT TRBJ1-6 - - TRBV7-2
CASSQIGQGYTEAFF TGTGCCAGCAGTCAAATTGGACAGGGCTACACTGAAGCTTTCTTT TRBJ1-1 - TRBD1 TRBV2
CASSLEPGVSEQFF TGTGCCAGCAGCTTGGAGCCAGGGGTCTCTGAGCAGTTCTTC TRBJ2-1 - - TRBV11-2
CASSLDTSNQPQHF TGTGCCAGCAGCCTGGACACCTCCAATCAGCCCCAGCATTTT TRBJ1-5 - - TRBV7-6
CASSKQVLQPQHF TGTGCCAGTAGCAAACAGGTCCTTCAGCCCCAGCATTTT TRBJ1-5 - - TRBV19
CASSPQAGGQNYGYTF TGTGCCAGCAGCCCCCAAGCAGGGGGCCAGAACTATGGCTACACCTTC TRBJ1-2 - TRBD1 TRBV5-5
CASRPRLHSGRGTDTQYF TGTGCAAGTCGCCCCCGCTTACATAGCGGGAGGGGGACAGATACGCAGTATTTT TRBJ2-3 - - TRBV12-2
CASSGTGEETQYF TGTGCCAGCAGTGGGACAGGGGAGGAGACCCAGTACTTC TRBJ2-5 - TRBD1 TRBV2
CASSYDGQTMNGYTF TGTGCCAGCAGTTACGATGGACAGACGATGAATGGCTACACCTTC TRBJ1-2 - - TRBV6-5
CASSSGTGIPDTQYF TGTGCCAGCAGTTCCGGGACAGGGATCCCAGATACGCAGTATTTT TRBJ2-3 - TRBD1 TRBV27
CASSLGTSGNREQFF TGTGCCAGCAGCTTAGGGACTAGCGGAAATCGGGAGCAGTTCTTC TRBJ2-1 - TRBD2 TRBV7-8
CASSAGQGDTNVLTF TGCGCCAGCAGCGCTGGACAGGGTGATACCAACGTCCTGACTTTC TRBJ2-6 - TRBD1 TRBV5-1
CASSGQGAYEQYF TGTGCCAGCAGCGGGCAGGGTGCCTACGAGCAGTACTTC TRBJ2-7 few - TRBV9
CASKSQGANNSPLHF TGTGCCAGCAAATCACAGGGCGCGAATAATTCACCCCTCCACTTT TRBJ1-6 - - TRBV2
CASSPDSASSTDTQYF TGTGCCAGCAGCCCCGACAGCGCTTCTAGCACAGATACGCAGTATTTT TRBJ2-3 - - TRBV11-3
CASSSRYPSVFGRVF TGTGCCAGCAGCTCCCGATACCCCTCCGTTTTTGGAAGAGTCTTC TRBJ2-1 - - TRBV13
CASSFDRETQYF TGCGCCAGCAGCTTCGACAGAGAGACCCAGTACTTC TRBJ2-5 - - TRBV5-1
CASSSPLSRGRREEQFF TGTGCCAGTAGTTCCCCCCTCAGCCGCGGGAGGCGAGAGGAGCAGTTCTTC TRBJ2-1 - TRBD2 TRBV19
CASSLAAVIYF TGTGCCAGCAGTTTGGCAGCCGTCATATATTTT TRBJ1-3 - - TRBV28
CASSLAGGSAFF TGTGCCAGCAGCTTAGCGGGGGGCTCAGCTTTCTTT TRBJ1-1 - - TRBV11-3
CAWTQGARGEQFF TGTGCCTGGACACAGGGGGCCCGGGGTGAGCAGTTCTTC TRBJ2-1 - TRBD1 TRBV30
CASSKYIGGFNSGANVLTF TGTGCCAGTAGTAAATATATCGGGGGGTTCAATTCTGGGGCCAACGTCCTGACTTTC TRBJ2-6 once TRBD2 TRBV19
CASRRQGSETQYF TGTGCCAGCAGACGACAGGGTTCAGAGACCCAGTACTTC TRBJ2-5 - TRBD1 TRBV6-5
CATMKSVLARDRYGYTF TGCGCCACGATGAAATCGGTGCTCGCCAGGGATCGCTATGGCTACACCTTC TRBJ1-2 - - TRBV4-1
CASSSPASSTDTQYF TGTGCCAGCAGCTCCCCAGCCTCTAGCACAGATACGCAGTATTTT TRBJ2-3 - - TRBV27
CSVEPSGLGYNEQFF TGCAGCGTTGAACCTAGCGGGTTGGGTTACAATGAGCAGTTCTTC TRBJ2-1 - TRBD2 TRBV29-1
CASSIDRGGNQPQHF TGTGCCAGTAGTATAGATCGGGGGGGCAATCAGCCCCAGCATTTT TRBJ1-5 - - TRBV19
CASSLEQGDTQYF TGTGCCAGCAGCTTAGAACAGGGCGATACCCAGTACTTC TRBJ2-5 - - TRBV7-2
CASRNRQTSYEQYF TGTGCCAGCAGGAACCGACAGACCTCCTACGAGCAGTACTTC TRBJ2-7 - - TRBV6-1